The rows below give T cell receptor beta chains drawn from one sample of a study of blood T cell repertoires in COVID-19. This table comes from immunoSEQ multiplex PCR, and its TCRdb copy is limited to in-frame clones, with some not included. The repertoire consists of 200,000 or so clones, with roughly 84% occurring once and the leading ten covering less than 9.5%. Material for sequencing was PBMCs or T cells enriched from blood (not recorded which). Receptors were obtained from a man between 35 and 55 years old who had recovered from COVID-19. Each CDR3 is given with its conserved first and last residue.

cdr3_aa	v_call
CSVVAGGMNTEAFF	TRBV29-1
CAWSVQLHSYEQYF	TRBV30
CASSGPVANYGYTF	TRBV28
CASSKFAGRGLGDEQYF	TRBV5-1
CASSLRTPNGYTF	TRBV5-1
CASSLDAGFYGYTF	TRBV7-2
CASLAGGNTEAFF	TRBV7-9
CASSPGTNQPQHF	TRBV28
CATARTETGYEQYF	TRBV6-5
CASRGEEDGYTF	TRBV9
CASSQSGNTGELFF	TRBV7-9
CSVEDQTDYGYTF	TRBV29-1
CATSRDGDRDTNF	TRBV15
CASSRNRVGDEKLFF	TRBV21-1
CATSGPGSSTDTQYF	TRBV15
CASSREKLAGNQETQYF	TRBV3-1/TRBV3-2
CATETGVNNNEQFF	TRBV10-3
CASSSGTDTQYF	TRBV5-1
CASSNPVSNQPQHF	TRBV19
CARRQDATYEQYF	TRBV2
CASSATTGLTYGYTF	TRBV9
CASSVMTGGKDTQYF	TRBV6-4
CASSLRQGNAEAFF	TRBV28
CASKSRDKDYEQYF	TRBV27
CTAESDLGTSGYTF	TRBV29-1
CASSKNNQDRGLDTF	TRBV21-1
CASSLGQGLGNQPQHF	TRBV11-2
CASSQSAELPGYEQYF	TRBV23-1
CASRYRHGTARNYGYTF	TRBV5-1
CAWADIYTEAFF	TRBV30
CASSLRESETQYF	TRBV6-6
CASSLGDRGYEQYF	TRBV28
CSVEHRYNEQFF	TRBV29-1
CASSFRDWGETQYF	TRBV5-6
CASSPRAGGLETQYF	TRBV18
CTRDRSNTEAFF	TRBV24-1
CASSRREDYEQYF	TRBV3-1/TRBV3-2
CASRTRQGYGYTF	TRBV6-5
CASSSGPSTDTQYF	TRBV25-1
CASREEGYGYTF	TRBV5-1
CASTLTIYTGNTGELFF	TRBV5-1
CASNSRLVRGGAYNEQFF	TRBV19
CASSPGNYGYTF	TRBV14
CASSLRGPHQPQHF	TRBV28
CASSSAYEQYF	TRBV7-2
CASSPPAAGELFF	TRBV18
CASAAGTENYGYTF	TRBV5-1
CASTLAVGSSPYEQYF	TRBV5-6
CASSLVVSGSGNTIYF	TRBV7-2
CASSLGQGKAFF	TRBV5-1
CASSRDKGTYSGNTIYF	TRBV7-9
CASSKDRAYGYTF	TRBV5-4
CASSFRQGATEAFF	TRBV7-9
CASSLAGRSEQYF	TRBV5-1
CASNPQGMGDSPLHF	TRBV19
CASSFSAGHGYTF	TRBV5-6
CASSPSGVVTEAFF	TRBV11-3
CASSHRGDYGYTF	TRBV2
CSGSPGYEQYF	TRBV20-1
CASAVAGKTYNEQFF	TRBV2